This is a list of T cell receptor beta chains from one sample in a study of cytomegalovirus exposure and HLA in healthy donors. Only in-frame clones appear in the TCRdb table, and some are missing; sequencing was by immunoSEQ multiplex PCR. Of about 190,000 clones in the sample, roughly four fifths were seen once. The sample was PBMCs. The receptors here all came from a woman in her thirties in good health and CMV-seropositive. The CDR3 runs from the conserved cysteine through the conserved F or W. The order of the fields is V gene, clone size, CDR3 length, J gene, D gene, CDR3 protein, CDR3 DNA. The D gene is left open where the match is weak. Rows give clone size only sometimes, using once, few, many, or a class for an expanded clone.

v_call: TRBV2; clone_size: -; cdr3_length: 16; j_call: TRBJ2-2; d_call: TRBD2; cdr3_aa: CASRSGLAGGTGELFF; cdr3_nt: TGTGCCAGCAGGTCGGGACTAGCGGGAGGAACCGGGGAGCTGTTTTTT
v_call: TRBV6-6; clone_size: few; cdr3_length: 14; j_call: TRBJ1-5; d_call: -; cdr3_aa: CASREVESNQPQHF; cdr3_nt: TGTGCCAGCAGAGAGGTGGAAAGCAATCAGCCCCAGCATTTT
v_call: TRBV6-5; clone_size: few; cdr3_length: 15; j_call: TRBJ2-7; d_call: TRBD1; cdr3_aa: CASSTLVTGSNEQYF; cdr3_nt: TGTGCCAGCAGTACCCTCGTGACAGGGAGCAACGAGCAGTACTTC
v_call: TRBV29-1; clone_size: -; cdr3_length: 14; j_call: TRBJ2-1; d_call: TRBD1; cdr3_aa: CSATPGQGANEQFF; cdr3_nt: TGCAGCGCCACCCCCGGACAGGGGGCCAATGAGCAGTTCTTC
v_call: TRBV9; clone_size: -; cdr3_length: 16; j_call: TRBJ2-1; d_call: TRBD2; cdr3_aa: CASSVGDSGRHNEQFF; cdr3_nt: TGTGCCAGCAGCGTAGGGGATAGCGGGAGGCACAATGAGCAGTTCTTC
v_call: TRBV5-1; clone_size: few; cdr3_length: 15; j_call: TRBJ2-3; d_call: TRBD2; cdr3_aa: CASSLAGDRTDTQYF; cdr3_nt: TGCGCCAGCAGCTTAGCGGGAGACCGCACAGATACGCAGTATTTT
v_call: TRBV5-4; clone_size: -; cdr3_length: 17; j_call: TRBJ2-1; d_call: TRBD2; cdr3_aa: CASSLGGVGRGYNEQFF; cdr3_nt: TGTGCCAGCAGCTTGGGCGGAGTCGGGAGGGGTTACAATGAGCAGTTCTTC
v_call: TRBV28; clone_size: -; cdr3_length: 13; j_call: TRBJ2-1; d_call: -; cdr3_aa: CASSLRLIGEQFF; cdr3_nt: TGTGCCAGCAGTTTACGTCTGATCGGGGAGCAGTTCTTC
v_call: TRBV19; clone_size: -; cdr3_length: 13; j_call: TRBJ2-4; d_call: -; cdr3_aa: CASSAGSKNIQYF; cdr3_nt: TGTGCCAGTAGTGCAGGCAGTAAAAACATTCAGTACTTC
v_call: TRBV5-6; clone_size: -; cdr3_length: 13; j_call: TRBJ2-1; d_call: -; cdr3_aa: CASSFTDYNEQFF; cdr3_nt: TGTGCCAGCAGCTTTACAGATTACAATGAGCAGTTCTTC
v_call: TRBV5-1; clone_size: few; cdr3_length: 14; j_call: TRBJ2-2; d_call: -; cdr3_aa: CASSLEGGTGELFF; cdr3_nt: TGCGCCAGCAGCTTGGAAGGGGGCACCGGGGAGCTGTTTTTT
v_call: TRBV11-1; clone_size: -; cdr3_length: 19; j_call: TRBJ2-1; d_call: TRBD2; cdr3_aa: CASSTPGTSGMRTYNEQFF; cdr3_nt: TGTGCCAGCAGCACCCCCGGGACTAGCGGGATGAGAACCTACAATGAGCAGTTCTTC
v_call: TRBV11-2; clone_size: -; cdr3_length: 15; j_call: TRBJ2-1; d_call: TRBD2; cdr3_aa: CASSSRLAGGNEQFF; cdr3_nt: TGTGCCAGCAGCTCACGACTAGCGGGGGGAAATGAGCAGTTCTTC
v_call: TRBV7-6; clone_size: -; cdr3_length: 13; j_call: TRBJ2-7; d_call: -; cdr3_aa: CASSLEAPGEQYF; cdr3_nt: TGTGCCAGCAGCTTAGAGGCCCCCGGGGAGCAGTACTTC
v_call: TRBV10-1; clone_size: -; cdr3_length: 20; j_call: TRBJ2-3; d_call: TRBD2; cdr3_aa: CASSEKQATSRTSGRHTQYF; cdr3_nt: TGCGCCAGCAGTGAGAAACAGGCCACCTCTCGGACTAGCGGGAGACATACGCAGTATTTT
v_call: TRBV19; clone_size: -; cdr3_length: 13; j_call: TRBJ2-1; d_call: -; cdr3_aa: CASSPGLENEQFF; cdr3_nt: TGTGCCAGTAGCCCGGGACTGGAAAATGAGCAGTTCTTC
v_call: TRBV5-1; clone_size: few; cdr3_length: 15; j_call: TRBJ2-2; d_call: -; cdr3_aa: CASSLVPVNTGELFF; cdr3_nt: TGCGCCAGCAGCTTGGTACCGGTGAACACCGGGGAGCTGTTTTTT
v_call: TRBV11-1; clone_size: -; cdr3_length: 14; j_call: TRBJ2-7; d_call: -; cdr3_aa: CASSLTSSYYEQYF; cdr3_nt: TGTGCCAGCAGCTTGACTTCTTCATACTACGAGCAGTACTTC
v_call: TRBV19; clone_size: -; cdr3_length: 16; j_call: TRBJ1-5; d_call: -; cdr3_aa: CASSPNPRGNNQPQHF; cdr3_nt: TGTGCCAGTAGCCCAAATCCCCGGGGGAACAATCAGCCCCAGCATTTT
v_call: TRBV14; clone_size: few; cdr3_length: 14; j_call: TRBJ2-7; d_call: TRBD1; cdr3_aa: CASSVRDRHYEQYF; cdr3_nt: TGTGCCAGCAGCGTCCGGGACAGACACTACGAGCAGTACTTC
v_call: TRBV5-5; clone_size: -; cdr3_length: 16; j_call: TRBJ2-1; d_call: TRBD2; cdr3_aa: CASRATSGTRGNEQFF; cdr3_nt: TGTGCCAGCAGGGCCACCTCAGGGACTAGGGGCAATGAGCAGTTCTTC
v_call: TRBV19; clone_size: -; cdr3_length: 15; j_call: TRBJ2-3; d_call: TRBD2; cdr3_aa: CASSILAGGKDTQYF; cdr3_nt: TGTGCCAGTAGTATCTTAGCGGGAGGAAAAGATACGCAGTATTTT
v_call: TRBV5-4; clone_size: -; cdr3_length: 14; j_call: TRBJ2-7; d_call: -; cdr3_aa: CASSPIPSSYEQYF; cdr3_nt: TGTGCCAGCAGTCCTATCCCTTCGAGTTACGAGCAGTACTTC
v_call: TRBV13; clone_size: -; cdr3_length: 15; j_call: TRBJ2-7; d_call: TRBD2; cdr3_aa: CASSAGTSRSYEQYF; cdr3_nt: TGTGCCAGCAGCGCAGGGACTAGCCGATCGTACGAGCAGTACTTC
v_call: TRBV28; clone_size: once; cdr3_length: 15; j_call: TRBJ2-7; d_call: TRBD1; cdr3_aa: CASNPRDRARVEQYF; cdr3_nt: TGTGCCAGCAACCCCCGGGACAGGGCTCGGGTCGAGCAGTACTTC
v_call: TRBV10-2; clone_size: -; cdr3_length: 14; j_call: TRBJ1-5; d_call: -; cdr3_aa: CASRVEGEGQPQHF; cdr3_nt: TGCGCCAGCCGAGTCGAGGGAGAGGGTCAGCCCCAGCATTTT
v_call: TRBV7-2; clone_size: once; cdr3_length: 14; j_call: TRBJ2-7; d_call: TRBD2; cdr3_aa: CASSRAGTSYEQYF; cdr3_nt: TGTGCCAGCAGCCGAGCGGGAACCTCCTACGAGCAGTACTTC
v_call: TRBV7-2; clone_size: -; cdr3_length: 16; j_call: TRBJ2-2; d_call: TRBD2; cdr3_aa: CASSWTGTSGTGELFF; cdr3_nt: TGTGCCAGCAGCTGGACCGGGACTAGCGGAACCGGGGAGCTGTTTTTT
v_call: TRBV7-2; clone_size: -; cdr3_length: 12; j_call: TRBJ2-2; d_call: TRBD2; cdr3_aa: CASGLVAGELFF; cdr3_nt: TGTGCCAGCGGACTAGTGGCCGGGGAGCTGTTTTTT
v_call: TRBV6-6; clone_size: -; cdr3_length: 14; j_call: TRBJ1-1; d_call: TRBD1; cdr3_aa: CASSRTGGGTEAFF; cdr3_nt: TGTGCCAGCAGTCGGACAGGGGGCGGCACTGAAGCTTTCTTT
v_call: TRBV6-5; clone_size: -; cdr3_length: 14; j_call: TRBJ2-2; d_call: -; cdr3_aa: CASSYVPGVGELFF; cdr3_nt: TGTGCCAGCAGTTACGTCCCAGGGGTGGGGGAGCTGTTTTTT
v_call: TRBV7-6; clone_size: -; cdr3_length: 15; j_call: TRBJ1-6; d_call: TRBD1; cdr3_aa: CASSLRDRGNSPLHF; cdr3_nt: TGTGCCAGCAGCTTACGGGACAGGGGGAATTCACCCCTCCACTTT
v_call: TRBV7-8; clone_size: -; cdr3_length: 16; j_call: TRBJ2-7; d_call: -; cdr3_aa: CASSSQTAGGTYEQYF; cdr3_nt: TGTGCCAGCAGCTCCCAGACGGCGGGCGGAACCTACGAGCAGTACTTC
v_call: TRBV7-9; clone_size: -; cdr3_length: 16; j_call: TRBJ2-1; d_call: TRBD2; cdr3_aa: CASSYRARLAGNEQFF; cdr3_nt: TGTGCCAGCAGCTACCGCGCCCGACTAGCGGGGAATGAGCAGTTCTTC
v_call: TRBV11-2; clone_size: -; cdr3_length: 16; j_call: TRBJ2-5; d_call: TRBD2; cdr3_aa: CASSLWREIDQETQYF; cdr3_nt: TGTGCCAGCAGCTTATGGCGGGAGATCGATCAAGAGACCCAGTACTTC
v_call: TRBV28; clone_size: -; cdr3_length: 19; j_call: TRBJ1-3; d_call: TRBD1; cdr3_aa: CASSALIPDRWDSGNTIYF; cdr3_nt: TGTGCCAGCAGTGCACTGATCCCGGACAGGTGGGACTCTGGAAACACCATATATTTT
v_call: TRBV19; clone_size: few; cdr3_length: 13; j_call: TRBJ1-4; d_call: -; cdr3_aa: CASSIGLYEKLFF; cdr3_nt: TGTGCCAGTAGTATCGGACTTTATGAAAAACTGTTTTTT
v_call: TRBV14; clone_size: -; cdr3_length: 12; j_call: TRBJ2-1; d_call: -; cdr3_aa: CASSLLPPEQFF; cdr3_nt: TGTGCCAGCAGCCTCCTACCGCCTGAGCAGTTCTTC
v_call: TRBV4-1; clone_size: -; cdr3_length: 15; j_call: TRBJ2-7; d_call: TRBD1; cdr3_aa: CASSLGTDSSYEQYF; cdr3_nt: TGCGCCAGCAGCCTCGGGACAGACAGCTCCTACGAGCAGTACTTC
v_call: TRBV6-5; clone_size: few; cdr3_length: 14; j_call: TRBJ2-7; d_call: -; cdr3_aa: CASSFRRSSYEQYF; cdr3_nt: TGTGCCAGCAGTTTCCGGAGGAGCTCCTACGAGCAGTACTTC
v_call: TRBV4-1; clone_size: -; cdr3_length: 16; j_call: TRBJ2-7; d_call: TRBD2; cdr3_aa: CASTWRAGDASYEQYF; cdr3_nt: TGCGCCAGCACCTGGAGAGCGGGAGATGCCTCCTACGAGCAGTACTTC
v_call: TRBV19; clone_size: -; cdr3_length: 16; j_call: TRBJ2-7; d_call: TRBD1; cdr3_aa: CASSIDGQGPSYEQYF; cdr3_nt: TGTGCCAGTAGTATAGATGGACAGGGGCCCTCCTACGAGCAGTACTTC
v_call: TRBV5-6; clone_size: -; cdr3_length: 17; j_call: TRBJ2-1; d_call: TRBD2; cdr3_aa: CASSSHLGAGKYNEQFF; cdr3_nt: TGTGCCAGCAGTTCCCATCTAGGAGCGGGAAAATACAATGAGCAGTTCTTC
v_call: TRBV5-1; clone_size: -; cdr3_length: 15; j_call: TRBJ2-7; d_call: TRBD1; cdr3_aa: CASSRTGQGAREQYF; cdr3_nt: TGCGCCAGCAGCAGGACCGGACAGGGGGCGCGGGAGCAGTACTTC